These 8 T cell receptor beta chains were sequenced from one sample in a study of early T cells in non-severe SARS-CoV-2 infection. TCRdb re-called the 5' RACE reads through MiXCR, storing one row per CDR3 protein. This table has over 75,000 distinct CDR3 sequences, under 15% appearing once. Sequences were obtained from whole blood. These receptors were taken from an adult who was a healthcare worker with PCR-confirmed SARS-CoV-2 infection or an uninfected control (not recorded which).

This chain joins TRBV16 and TRBJ2-3; no clear D. The CDR3 totals 11 residues. Between the trimmed V and J ends, which lost 4 bases and 9 bases, there was a span of 8 bases. CDR1 and CDR2 from the germline V gene are KGHSY and FQNENV. The chain's CDR3 is CASSPWRTQYF. The DNA for the CDR3 is TGTGCCAGCAGCCCGTGGAGAACGCAGTATTTT. The full variable domain, completed using reference TRBV16 and TRBJ2-3, is GEEVAQTPKHLVRGEGQKAKLYCAPIKGHSYVFWYQQVLKNEFKFLISFQNENVFDETGMPKERFSAKCLPNSPCSLEIQATKLEDSAVYFCASSPWRTQYFGPGTRLTVL.

Note on this clonotype: Germline and junction disagree at one end, which may indicate a read error. The CDR3 region has the DNA TGTGTCAGCAGCTCCTTACCCGGGCCGACAGGAGACAAGCATGAGCAGTTCTTC. This encodes CVSSSLPGPTGDKHEQFF. The rearrangement joins TRBV7-9 to TRBJ2-1; tentative D call: TRBD1 (6 bases). Germline loops: CDR1 SEHNR, CDR2 FQNEAQ (reference sequence). The CDR3 covers 18 residues. Combining the CDR3 with reference TRBV7-9 and TRBJ2-1 gives the whole variable domain DTGVSQNPRHKITKRGQNVTFRCDPISEHNRLYWYRQTLGQGPEFLTYFQNEAQLEKSRLLSDRFSAERPKGSFSTLEIQRTEQGDSAMYLCVSSSLPGPTGDKHEQFFGPGTRLTVL.

In this sample, this clonotype turned up a few times. This chain connects TRBV20-1 to TRBJ2-1; D uncertain. This CDR3 has 14 residues. Germline CDR1 DFQATT, CDR2 SNEGSKA (reference sequence). V was trimmed by 3 bases and J by 2 bases, leaving 11 bases between them. CDR3 sequence (DNA): TGCAGTGCTAGGACCTCAGTCACCTACAATGAGCAGTTCTTC. Residues: CSARTSVTYNEQFF.

This clonotype has a count of ten or more. The V gene is TRBV18, the J gene TRBJ2-6; no definite D call. The germline V and J ends were trimmed by 8 bases and 4 bases, with 12 bases remaining between them. The germline gives CDR1 KGHSH, CDR2 LQKENI. The CDR3 runs 14 residues. The CDR3 DNA follows: TGTGCCAGCCACGCCGGGTCCGGGGCCAACGTCCTGACTTTC. Its protein product is CASHAGSGANVLTF.

The sample holds many counts of this clonotype. This rearrangement joins TRBV9 to TRBJ2-1; D is undetermined. The germline gives CDR1 SGDLS, CDR2 YYNGEE. The CDR3 is 13 residues long. Trimming removed 1 base at V and 9 bases at J, with 11 bases between. The CDR3 here is CASSVRVLGEQFF. For the CDR3, the DNA is TGTGCCAGCAGCGTAAGGGTCCTTGGTGAGCAGTTCTTC. The entire variable domain, with the rest obtained from reference TRBV9 and TRBJ2-1, is as follows: DSGVTQTPKHLITATGQRVTLRCSPRSGDLSVYWYQQSLDQGLQFLIQYYNGEERAKGNILERFSAQQFPDLHSELNLSSLELGDSALYFCASSVRVLGEQFFGPGTRLTVL.

This clonotype was seen repeatedly, ten times or more. The CDR3 loop reads CASSLTNRDRGYSSSYNEQFF. The CDR3 DNA reads as TGTGCCAGCAGCTTGACAAACCGGGACAGGGGGTACTCTAGCTCCTACAATGAGCAGTTCTTC. The genes are TRBV7-9 and TRBJ2-1, with 11 bases that match TRBD1. V shed 3 bases, J shed 0 bases, and the junction held 16 bases outside the gene matches. The CDR3 extends over 21 amino acids. Germline loops: CDR1 SEHNR, CDR2 FQNEAQ (reference sequence).

The chain is built from TRBV6-5 and TRBJ2-5; 8 bases align to TRBD2. The J segment lost 1 base and the V segment lost 7 bases, leaving 2 bases of the junction unmatched. CDR1 and CDR2 (germline): MNHEY, SVGAGI. The CDR3 extends over 13 amino acids. The CDR3: CASKAGGQETQYF. The CDR3 DNA reads as TGTGCCAGCAAGGCGGGGGGCCAAGAGACCCAGTACTTC.

This clonotype appeared a few times. V usage is TRBV11-2 and J usage is TRBJ2-1; D call uncertain. This CDR3 is 15 amino acids long. V lost 5 bases and J 5 bases, leaving 16 bases between the germline ends. The germline V gene encodes CDR1 SGHAT and CDR2 FQNNGV. In nucleotides, the CDR3 is TGTGCCAGCAGCCCCCCTACCGTAACGAACAATGAGCAGTTCTTC. It translates to CASSPPTVTNNEQFF.